Described below is a single TCR beta chain sequence and its context. The sample originates from a study of T cell responses to AZD1222 COVID-19 vaccine. The repertoire was sequenced with immunoSEQ multiplex PCR; TCRdb's copy has only in-frame clones and lacks some. This table has about 180,000 clones, around 90% appearing once. This CDR3 contains 14 residues. The V gene lost 2 bases and the J gene lost 6 bases, with 11 bases spanning the gap. Germline V gene data show CDR1 as SGHNT and CDR2 as YENEEA. The clonotype was recovered from an adult in good health. Sequences were derived from peripheral blood, sampled on day 0 of AZD1222 vaccination. The chain recombines TRBV11-3 with TRBJ2-1, with D possibly matching TRBD2 (5 bases). The CDR3 DNA reads as TGTGCCAGCAGCTTAAACTCCGGGGTCAATGAGCAGTTCTTC. Its protein product is CASSLNSGVNEQFF. Full variable domain (missing parts from reference TRBV11-3 and TRBJ2-1): EAGVVQSPRYKIIEKKQPVAFWCNPISGHNTLYWYLQNLGQGPELLIRYENEEAVDDSQLPKDRFSAERLKGVDSTLKIQPAELGDSAVYLCASSLNSGVNEQFFGPGTRLTVL.